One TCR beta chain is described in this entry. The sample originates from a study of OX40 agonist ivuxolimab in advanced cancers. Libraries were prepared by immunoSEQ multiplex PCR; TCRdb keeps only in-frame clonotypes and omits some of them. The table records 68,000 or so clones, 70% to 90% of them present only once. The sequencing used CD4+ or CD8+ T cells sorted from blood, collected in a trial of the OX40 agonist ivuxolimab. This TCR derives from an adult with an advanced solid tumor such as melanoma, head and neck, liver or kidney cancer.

The CDR3 DNA sequence: TGTGCCAGCAGTTCCTCAGGGGGCTACACTGAAGCTTTCTTT. It encodes CASSSSGGYTEAFF. The chain combines TRBV25-1 with TRBJ1-1; 8 nucleotides align to TRBD1. V was clipped by 5 bases and J by 3 bases; unmatched bases: 5. In germline, CDR1 is MGHDK, CDR2 SYGVNS. The CDR3 sequence is 14 residues long.